This note documents a single TCR beta chain sequence. The sample belongs to a study of blood T cell repertoires in COVID-19. Study-level background: Acute and convalescent COVID-19 samples came from the United States, Italy and Spain. T cells, B-cell-depleted T cells, or PBMCs provided the cDNA or gDNA that served as material.

Per the original data handling: It was from reference gene primer amplification that nucleated cell counts were estimated. Assay: immunoSEQ multiplex PCR; the TCRdb copy retains only in-frame clones and omits some. From that table come the V and J calls and clone size; the DNA was used to work out D and trimming. The top ten clones hold under 7.5% of a sample with 80,000 to 130,000 clones, roughly 87% of them seen once. The clonotype was recovered from an older woman with acute or convalescent COVID-19. Source material: peripheral blood.

The CDR3 DNA follows: TGCAGCGTTGAAGAACGACTCATGAACACTGAAGCTTTCTTT. Its translation is CSVEERLMNTEAFF. V is TRBV29-1 and J is TRBJ1-1, with no clear D. Deletions cut 0 bases from V and 0 bases from J, with 8 bases between. Germline assignment: CDR1 SQVTM and CDR2 ANQGSEA. CDR3 length: 14 residues.